The 19 T cell receptor beta chains below all came from one sample that was sequenced in a study of cytomegalovirus exposure and HLA in healthy donors. 13 Jbeta primers and 60 Vbeta primers were used for the PCR. Sequencing used immunoSEQ multiplex PCR; TCRdb keeps in-frame clones, though not all of them. Of under 200,000 clones in the sample, about two thirds are singletons; the top ten hold approximately 4.5%. The sequenced sample was PBMCs. The receptor source for this set is a young woman in good health and CMV-seropositive.

CDR3 loop: CASSLAQRVSTEAFF. The CDR3 bases are TGTGCCAGCAGCTTAGCCCAGAGGGTCAGCACTGAAGCTTTCTTT. This sequence joins TRBV7-2 and TRBJ1-1; unclear D gene. CDR1 SGHTA and CDR2 FQGNSA come from the germline V gene. The CDR3 runs 15 residues. The V end lost 0 bases, the J end lost 4 bases, and 12 bases lay between the germline ends.

V and J are TRBV5-1 and TRBJ2-1; D may be TRBD1 (6 bases). The CDR3 runs 15 residues. Trimming took 2 bases from V and 5 from J, leaving 14 bases between them. Germline V gene data show CDR1 as SGHRS and CDR2 as YFSETQ. The CDR3 DNA is TGCGCCAGCAGCTTACGGCAGGGGCTAAACAATGAGCAGTTCTTC. Its translation is CASSLRQGLNNEQFF.

J is TRBJ2-3 and V is TRBV4-2; 13 bases map to TRBD2. With V trimmed by 4 bases and J by 2 bases, 9 bases remained unmatched. Germline CDR1 is LGHNA and CDR2 is YNFKEQ. This CDR3 contains 18 residues. CDR3 region: CASSRRHGLAGATDTQYF. The CDR3 DNA follows: TGTGCCAGCAGCCGCAGACACGGACTAGCGGGAGCCACAGATACGCAGTATTTT.

The V call is TRBV5-1, the J call TRBJ2-1; tentatively, D is TRBD2 (7 bases). Germline V gives CDR1 SGHRS, CDR2 YFSETQ. Deletions cut 0 bases from V and 5 bases from J, with 21 bases between. CDR3 length: 18 residues. CDR3 amino acids: CASSLVRGLLTVDNEQFF. CDR3 in DNA: TGCGCCAGCAGCTTGGTCAGGGGACTATTAACTGTAGACAATGAGCAGTTCTTC.

The V gene is TRBV9, the J gene TRBJ1-5; TRBD1 might be the D (5 bases). The CDR3 has 15 residues. The V gene's germline CDR1 is SGDLS and CDR2 YYNGEE. V was shortened by 4 bases and J by 0 bases, with 11 bases between the two germline ends. The CDR3 here is CASSSGFFSNQPQHF. CDR3 DNA sequence: TGTGCCAGCAGCTCAGGGTTCTTTAGCAATCAGCCCCAGCATTTT.

This clone was seen a few times. The chain recombines TRBV5-1 with TRBJ1-2, with 10 bases matching TRBD1. The CDR3 runs 13 residues. From germline, CDR1 is SGHRS and CDR2 YFSETQ. V lost 4 bases and J lost 9; bases outside the gene matches: 6. The CDR3 DNA is TGCGCCAGCAGCCTAGGGGACAGGGGCCGCTACACCTTC. Amino acids: CASSLGDRGRYTF.

With regard to this clone: This same CDR3 is encoded by further DNA sequences in the sample. The genes are TRBV27 and TRBJ1-1, with D unclear. The germline V gene encodes CDR1 MNHEY and CDR2 SMNVEV (reference sequence). V dropped 6 bases and J dropped 1 base, with 9 bases sitting between them. The length of the CDR3 is 13 residues. In nucleotides, the CDR3 is TGTGCCAGCAGGGGCCGTACGAACACTGAAGCTTTCTTT. It encodes CASRGRTNTEAFF.

The V and J genes are TRBV6-5 and TRBJ1-1; D is undetermined. The V gene lost 1 base and the J gene lost 0 bases, with 6 bases spanning the gap. The V gene's germline CDR1 is MNHEY and CDR2 SVGAGI. This CDR3 region has 14 residues. CDR3 coding DNA: TGTGCCAGCAGTTACTTCGGGGTGAACACTGAAGCTTTCTTT. It specifies CASSYFGVNTEAFF.

The chain carries TRBV5-1 and TRBJ2-5; D ambiguous. The length of the CDR3 is 15 residues. V was pared by 0 bases and J by 3 bases, with 12 bases between. Germline V gene lookup returns CDR1 SGHRS and CDR2 YFSETQ. The CDR3 DNA is TGCGCCAGCAGCTTGGTGGCGGAACGAGAAGAGACCCAGTACTTC. Translated, it gives CASSLVAEREETQYF.

The genes are TRBV6-6 and TRBJ1-1, with D perhaps matching TRBD1 (5 bases). This CDR3 region has 14 residues. CDR1 is MNHNY, CDR2 SVGAGI, per germline (reference sequence). Trimming took off 6 bases at V and 5 bases at J, with 16 bases between the two ends. The CDR3 is CASRNGGGGTEAFF. CDR3 nucleotide sequence: TGTGCCAGCAGAAACGGCGGGGGGGGGACTGAAGCTTTCTTT.

The chain employs TRBV7-3 and TRBJ1-1; D remains ambiguous. V lost 6 bases and J lost 1, with 9 bases in between. The CDR3 is 13 residues long. Germline CDR1 is SGHTA and CDR2 is FQGTGA. The CDR3 is CASRKRGNTEAFF. The CDR3 nucleotides are TGTGCCAGCAGGAAGCGTGGGAACACTGAAGCTTTCTTT.

As DNA, the CDR3 is TGCGCCAGCAGCTTGGAGACAGGGAGCTCTGGAAACACCATATATTTT. Translation gives CASSLETGSSGNTIYF. This sequence joins TRBV5-1 and TRBJ1-3; 7 bases map to TRBD1. V was pared by 0 bases and J by 0 bases, with 3 bases of the junction left unmatched. CDR1 is SGHRS and CDR2 is YFSETQ in the germline V gene. The CDR3 is made up of 16 amino acids. Full variable domain (missing parts from reference TRBV5-1 and TRBJ1-3): KAGVTQTPRYLIKTRGQQVTLSCSPISGHRSVSWYQQTPGQGLQFLFEYFSETQRNKGNFPGRFSGRQFSNSRSEMNVSTLELGDSALYLCASSLETGSSGNTIYFGEGSWLTVV.

V and J are TRBV5-1 and TRBJ1-1; D not resolved. The CDR3 runs to 15 residues. V was trimmed by 0 bases and J by 1 base, leaving 10 bases between them. CDR1 and CDR2 from the germline V gene are SGHRS and YFSETQ. The CDR3 is CASSLDHSGNTEAFF. The CDR3 DNA reads as TGCGCCAGCAGCTTGGACCACTCAGGGAACACTGAAGCTTTCTTT.

The DNA for the CDR3 is TGTGCCAGCAGCTTAGGTCCCAGGGGGAATTCACCCCTCCACTTT. Translated: CASSLGPRGNSPLHF. This sequence joins TRBV7-9 and TRBJ1-6; 7 nucleotides agree with TRBD1. V shed 1 base, J shed 7 bases, and the junction held 4 bases outside the gene matches. The CDR3 sequence is 15 residues long. Germline CDR1 and CDR2: SEHNR and FQNEAQ (reference sequence).

The chain recombines TRBV7-2 with TRBJ1-5, with unresolved D. Deletions cut 5 bases from V and 2 bases from J, with 10 bases between. The germline V gene encodes CDR1 SGHTA and CDR2 FQGNSA. The CDR3 covers 14 residues. The CDR3 sequence: CASSSIVGNQPQHF. CDR3 nucleotides: TGTGCCAGCAGCAGTATAGTGGGCAATCAGCCCCAGCATTTT.

The chain couples TRBV5-6 to TRBJ2-1; no firm D call. There are 11 residues in the CDR3. Germline assignment: CDR1 SGHDT and CDR2 YYEEEE. Trimming shortened V by 4 bases and J by 7 bases, and 6 bases separated the two germline ends. The CDR3: CASSQWNEQFF. CDR3 DNA sequence: TGTGCCAGCAGCCAGTGGAATGAGCAGTTCTTC.

A few counts support this clone. The rearrangement joins TRBV27 to TRBJ2-5; 7 bases line up with TRBD2. Losses at the gene ends were 3 bases for V and 5 bases for J; bases not matched to a gene: 15. The germline V gene has CDR1 MNHEY and CDR2 SMNVEV (reference sequence). The CDR3 extends over 17 amino acids. The CDR3 DNA follows: TGTGCCAGCAGTTTGTCGGCTAGCGGACATCTCGGGGAGACCCAGTACTTC. Residues: CASSLSASGHLGETQYF.

The CDR3 region is CASSRDPTFTDTQYF. As DNA, the CDR3 is TGTGCCAGCTCGCGGGACCCCACCTTCACAGATACGCAGTATTTT. The chain uses TRBV2 and TRBJ2-3, with TRBD2 as a possible D gene (6 bases). There are 15 residues in the CDR3. Germline CDR1 and CDR2: SNHLY and FYNNEI. V lost 8 bases and J lost 2, with 17 bases in between.

The chain joins TRBV27 to TRBJ2-3; D is unclear. Trimming cost V 6 bases and J 2 bases, with 27 bases left between them. The CDR3 contains 19 residues. Germline-derived CDR1 and CDR2 are MNHEY and SMNVEV (reference sequence). This chain's CDR3 is CASRRFSGQPFRITDTQYF. The CDR3 DNA reads TGTGCCAGCAGAAGGTTCAGTGGGCAGCCTTTCAGAATCACAGATACGCAGTATTTT.